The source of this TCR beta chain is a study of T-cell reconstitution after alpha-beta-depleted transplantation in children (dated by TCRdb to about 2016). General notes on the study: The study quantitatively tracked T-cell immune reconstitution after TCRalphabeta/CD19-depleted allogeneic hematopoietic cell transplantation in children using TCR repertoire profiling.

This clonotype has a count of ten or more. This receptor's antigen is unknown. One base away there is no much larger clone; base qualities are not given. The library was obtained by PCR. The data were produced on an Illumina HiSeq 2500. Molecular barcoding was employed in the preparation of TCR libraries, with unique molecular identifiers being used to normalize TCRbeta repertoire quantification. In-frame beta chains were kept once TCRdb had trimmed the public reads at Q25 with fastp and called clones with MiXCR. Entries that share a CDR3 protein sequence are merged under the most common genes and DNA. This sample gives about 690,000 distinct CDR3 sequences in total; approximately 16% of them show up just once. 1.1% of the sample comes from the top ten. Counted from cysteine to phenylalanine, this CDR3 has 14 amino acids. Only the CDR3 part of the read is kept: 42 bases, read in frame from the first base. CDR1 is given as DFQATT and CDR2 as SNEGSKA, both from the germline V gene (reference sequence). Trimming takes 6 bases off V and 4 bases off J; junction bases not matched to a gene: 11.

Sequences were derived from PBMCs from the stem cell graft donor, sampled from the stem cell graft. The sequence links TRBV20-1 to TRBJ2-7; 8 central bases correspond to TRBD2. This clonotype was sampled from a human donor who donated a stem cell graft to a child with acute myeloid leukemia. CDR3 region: CSALKGSGGYEQYF. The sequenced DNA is TGCAGTGCCCTCAAGGGGAGCGGGGGTTACGAGCAGTACTTC.